The clone carrying this TCR beta chain occurred many times. This CDR3 is 15 amino acids long. This sample stems from a study of T cells after yellow fever vaccination. One entry per CDR3 protein, called by TCRdb with MiXCR from the 5' RACE reads. In the table there are 42,000 or so distinct CDR3 sequences, roughly 7% of which are singletons. This receptor was identified in a man under 40 who received the YFV17D yellow fever vaccine. This chain connects TRBV21-1 to TRBJ2-2; the DNA was not compared with TRBD1, the D call given in the table. TRBV21-1 is a pseudogene. Sequenced material: CD8+ T cells not binding an NS4B(214-222) dextramer, sorted from PBMCs, taken 45 days after the yellow fever booster vaccination. The CDR3 bases are TGTGCCAGCAGCACCTCTAGGGGTCGGACCGGGGAGCTGTTTTTT. Its translation is CASSTSRGRTGELFF.